Listed below are T cell receptor beta chains from one sample, sequenced in a study of blood T cell repertoires in COVID-19. The data were produced by immunoSEQ multiplex PCR, yet TCRdb's version contains in-frame clones alone and is incomplete. The data contain 250,000 or so clones, about 87% of them singletons. The sequenced sample consisted of PBMCs or T cells enriched from blood (not recorded which). These receptors were collected from a woman younger than 45 with acute COVID-19. Both conserved end residues are part of each CDR3. The D gene is left open where the match is weak. Not all rows give a size; the values are once, few, many and, for expanded clones, a class.

TRBJ1-1 TRBD1 NA TRBV28 CASSRGQLNTEAFF TGTGCCAGCAGTAGGGGACAGCTGAACACTGAAGCTTTCTTT
TRBJ1-5 TRBD1 NA TRBV2 CASSDRTGNNQPQHF TGTGCCAGCAGTGACCGGACAGGAAACAATCAGCCCCAGCATTTT
TRBJ1-6 NA NA TRBV6-5 CASSYSRHTNSPLHF TGTGCCAGCAGTTACTCAAGACATACAAATTCACCCCTCCACTTT
TRBJ2-1 NA NA TRBV21-1 CASSKRTTKFYNEQFF TGTGCCAGCAGCAAACGTACGACTAAATTCTACAATGAGCAGTTCTTC
TRBJ2-3 TRBD2 few TRBV10-3 CAISESIIILRTGGSTDTQYF TGTGCCATCAGTGAGTCCATCATCATCCTGAGAACGGGAGGCAGCACAGATACGCAGTATTTT
TRBJ2-3 TRBD2 NA TRBV7-8 CASSLGSLAGAADTQYF TGTGCCAGCAGCTTAGGTTCACTAGCGGGAGCGGCAGATACGCAGTATTTT
TRBJ2-3 TRBD2 NA TRBV28 CASSLREGGTDTQYF TGTGCCAGCAGTTTGCGGGAGGGCGGCACAGATACGCAGTATTTT
TRBJ2-7 NA NA TRBV2 CASSGSGADEQYF TGTGCCAGCAGTGGCTCAGGGGCGGACGAGCAGTACTTC
TRBJ2-1 NA NA TRBV6-5 CASSYSRRDNEQFF TGTGCCAGCAGTTACTCGCGGCGGGACAATGAGCAGTTCTTC
TRBJ1-1 NA NA TRBV5-1 CASSLDVRLMNTEAFF TGCGCCAGCAGCTTGGACGTCAGGTTGATGAACACTGAAGCTTTCTTT
TRBJ1-3 NA NA TRBV7-8 CASSRNMASPRGNTIYF TGTGCCAGCAGCCGAAATATGGCCTCACCTAGGGGAAACACCATATATTTT